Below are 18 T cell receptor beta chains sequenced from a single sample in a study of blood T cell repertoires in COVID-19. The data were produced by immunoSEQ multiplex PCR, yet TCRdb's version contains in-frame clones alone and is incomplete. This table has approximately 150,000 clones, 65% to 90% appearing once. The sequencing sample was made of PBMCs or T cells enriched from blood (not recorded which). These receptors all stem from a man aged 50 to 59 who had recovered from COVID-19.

Written as DNA, the CDR3 is TGTGCCAGCAGCTCCGAGGGGGCAACTAATGAAAAACTGTTTTTT. Its translation is CASSSEGATNEKLFF. This rearrangement joins TRBV7-9 to TRBJ1-4, with D possibly being TRBD1 (6 bases). Trimming stripped 4 bases from V and 0 bases from J, with 9 bases between. Per germline, CDR1 SEHNR and CDR2 FQNEAQ (reference sequence). CDR3 length equals 15 residues. The variable domain in full, with the rest retrieved from reference TRBV7-9 and TRBJ1-4, is DTGVSQNPRHKITKRGQNVTFRCDPISEHNRLYWYRQTLGQGPEFLTYFQNEAQLEKSRLLSDRFSAERPKGSFSTLEIQRTEQGDSAMYLCASSSEGATNEKLFFGSGTQLSVL.

The DNA of the CDR3 is TGTGCCAGCTCACGGGAGGGGCTGAATGAGCAGTTCTTC. It encodes CASSREGLNEQFF. The V call is TRBV18, the J call TRBJ2-1; 7 nucleotides agree with TRBD2. The trim removed 4 bases at V and 7 bases at J, leaving 4 bases unmatched. This CDR3 spans 13 amino acids. Germline CDR1 and CDR2: KGHSH and LQKENI.

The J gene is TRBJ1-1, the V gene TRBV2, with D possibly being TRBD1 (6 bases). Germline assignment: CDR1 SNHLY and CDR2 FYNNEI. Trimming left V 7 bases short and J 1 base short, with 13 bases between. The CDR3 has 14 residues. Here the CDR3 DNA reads TGTGCCAGCATCCCCCTAGGGGGGAACACTGAAGCTTTCTTT. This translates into CASIPLGGNTEAFF. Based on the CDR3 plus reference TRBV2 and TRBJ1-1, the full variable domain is EPEVTQTPSHQVTQMGQEVILRCVPISNHLYFYWYRQILGQKVEFLVSFYNNEISEKSEIFDDQFSVERPDGSNFTLKIRSTKLEDSAMYFCASIPLGGNTEAFFGQGTRLTVV.

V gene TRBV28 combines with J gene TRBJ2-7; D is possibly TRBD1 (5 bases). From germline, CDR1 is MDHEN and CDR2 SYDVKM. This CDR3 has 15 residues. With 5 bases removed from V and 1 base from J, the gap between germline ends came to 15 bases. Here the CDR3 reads CASSPYLQVSYEQYF. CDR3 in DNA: TGTGCCAGCAGTCCATATCTACAGGTTTCCTACGAGCAGTACTTC.

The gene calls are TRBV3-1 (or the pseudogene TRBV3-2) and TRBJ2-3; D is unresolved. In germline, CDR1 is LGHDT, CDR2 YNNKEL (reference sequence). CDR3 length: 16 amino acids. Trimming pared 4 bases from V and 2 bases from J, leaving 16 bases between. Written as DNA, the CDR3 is TGTGCCAGCAGCCGCCCCGGCGGAGCCCTCACAGATACGCAGTATTTT. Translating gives CASSRPGGALTDTQYF.

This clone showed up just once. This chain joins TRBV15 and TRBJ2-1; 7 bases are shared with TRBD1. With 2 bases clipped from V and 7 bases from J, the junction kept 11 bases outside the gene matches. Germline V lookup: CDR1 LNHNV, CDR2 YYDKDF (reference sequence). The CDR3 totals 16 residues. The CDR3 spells CATSRQGVSILNEQFF. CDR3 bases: TGTGCCACCAGCAGACAGGGGGTGTCCATACTAAATGAGCAGTTCTTC.

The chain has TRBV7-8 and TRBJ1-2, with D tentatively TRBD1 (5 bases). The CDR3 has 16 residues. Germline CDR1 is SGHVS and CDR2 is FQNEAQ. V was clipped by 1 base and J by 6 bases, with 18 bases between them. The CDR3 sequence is CASSLGRAGIAHGYTF. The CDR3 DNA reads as TGTGCCAGCAGCTTAGGTCGGGCAGGGATAGCCCATGGCTACACCTTC.

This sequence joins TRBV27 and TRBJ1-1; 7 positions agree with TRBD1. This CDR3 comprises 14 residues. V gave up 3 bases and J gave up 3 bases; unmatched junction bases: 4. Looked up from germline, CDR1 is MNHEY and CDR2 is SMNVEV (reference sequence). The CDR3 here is CASSFGTDYTEAFF. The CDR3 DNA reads TGTGCCAGCAGTTTCGGGACAGACTACACTGAAGCTTTCTTT.

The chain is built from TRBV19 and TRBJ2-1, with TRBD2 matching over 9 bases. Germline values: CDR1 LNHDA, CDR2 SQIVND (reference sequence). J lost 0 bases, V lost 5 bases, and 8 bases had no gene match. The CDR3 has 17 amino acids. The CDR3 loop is CASSSVAGAASYNEQFF. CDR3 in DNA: TGTGCCAGTAGTTCAGTAGCGGGGGCCGCCTCCTACAATGAGCAGTTCTTC. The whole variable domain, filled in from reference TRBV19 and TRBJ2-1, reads DGGITQSPKYLFRKEGQNVTLSCEQNLNHDAMYWYRQDPGQGLRLIYYSQIVNDFQKGDIAEGYSVSREKKESFPLTVTSAQKNPTAFYLCASSSVAGAASYNEQFFGPGTRLTVL.

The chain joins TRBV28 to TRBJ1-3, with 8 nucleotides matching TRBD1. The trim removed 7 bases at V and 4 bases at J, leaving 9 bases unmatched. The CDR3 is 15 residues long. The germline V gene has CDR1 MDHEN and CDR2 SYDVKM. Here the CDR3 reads CASKGQGTRGNTIYF. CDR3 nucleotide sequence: TGTGCCAGCAAAGGACAGGGAACACGGGGAAACACCATATATTTT.

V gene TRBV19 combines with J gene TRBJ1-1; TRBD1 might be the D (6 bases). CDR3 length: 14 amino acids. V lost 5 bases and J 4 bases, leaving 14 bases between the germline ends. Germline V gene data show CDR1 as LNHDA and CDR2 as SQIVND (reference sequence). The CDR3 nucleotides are TGTGCCAGTAGTTCCATACAGGGCCCCACTGAAGCTTTCTTT. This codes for CASSSIQGPTEAFF. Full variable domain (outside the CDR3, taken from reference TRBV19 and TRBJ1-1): DGGITQSPKYLFRKEGQNVTLSCEQNLNHDAMYWYRQDPGQGLRLIYYSQIVNDFQKGDIAEGYSVSREKKESFPLTVTSAQKNPTAFYLCASSSIQGPTEAFFGQGTRLTVV.

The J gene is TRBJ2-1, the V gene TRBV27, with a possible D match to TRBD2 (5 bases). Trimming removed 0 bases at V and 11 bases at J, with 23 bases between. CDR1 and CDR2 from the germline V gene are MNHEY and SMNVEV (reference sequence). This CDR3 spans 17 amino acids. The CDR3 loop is CASSLSRAEVFREKQFF. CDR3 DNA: TGTGCCAGCAGTTTATCACGGGCGGAGGTTTTTAGGGAAAAGCAGTTCTTC.

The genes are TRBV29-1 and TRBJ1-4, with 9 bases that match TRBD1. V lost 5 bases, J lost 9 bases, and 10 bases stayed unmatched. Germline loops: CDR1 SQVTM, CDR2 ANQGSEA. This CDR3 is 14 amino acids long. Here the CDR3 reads CSVTTGTGRKKLFF. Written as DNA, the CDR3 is TGCAGCGTTACAACCGGGACAGGGAGGAAAAAACTGTTTTTT.

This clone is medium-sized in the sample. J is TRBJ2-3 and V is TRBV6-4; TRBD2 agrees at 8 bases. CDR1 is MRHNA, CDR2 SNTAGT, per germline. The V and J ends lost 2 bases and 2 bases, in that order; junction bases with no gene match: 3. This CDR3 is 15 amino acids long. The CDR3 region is CASSDTGGPTDTQYF. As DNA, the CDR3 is TGTGCCAGCAGTGACACGGGGGGGCCCACAGATACGCAGTATTTT.

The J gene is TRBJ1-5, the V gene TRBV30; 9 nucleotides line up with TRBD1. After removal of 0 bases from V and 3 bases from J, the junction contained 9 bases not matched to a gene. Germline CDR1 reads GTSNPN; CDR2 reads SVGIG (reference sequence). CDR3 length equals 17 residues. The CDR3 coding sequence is TGTGCCTGGAGTGTAACAGGGACAGGGTGGGACAATCAGCCCCAGCATTTT. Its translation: CAWSVTGTGWDNQPQHF.

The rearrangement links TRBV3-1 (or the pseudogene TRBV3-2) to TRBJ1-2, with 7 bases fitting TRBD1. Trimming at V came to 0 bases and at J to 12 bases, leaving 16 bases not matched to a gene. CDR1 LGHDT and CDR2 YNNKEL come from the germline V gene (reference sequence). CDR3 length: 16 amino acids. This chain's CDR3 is CASSQDSTPRGGKNTF. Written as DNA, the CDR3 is TGTGCCAGCAGCCAAGACTCAACACCCCGAGGGGGCAAGAACACCTTC.

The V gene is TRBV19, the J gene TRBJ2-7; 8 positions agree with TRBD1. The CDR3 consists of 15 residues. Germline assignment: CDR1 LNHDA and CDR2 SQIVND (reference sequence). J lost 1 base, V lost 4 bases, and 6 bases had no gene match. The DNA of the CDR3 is TGTGCCAGTAGTACCTCAGGGGGCGCGTCCTACGAGCAGTACTTC. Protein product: CASSTSGGASYEQYF.

Written as DNA, the CDR3 is TGTGCCAGCAGTGGGGGACCGGGACAGGGGTCGATTAGTCTGTACTTC. It specifies CASSGGPGQGSISLYF. The J gene is TRBJ2-7, the V gene TRBV6-1, with TRBD1 matching 10 bases. The length of the CDR3 is 16 residues. J lost 12 bases, V lost 4 bases, and 18 bases had no gene match. Germline V gene lookup returns CDR1 MNHNS and CDR2 SASEGT.